The 21 T cell receptor beta chains reported below all come from one sample, sequenced in a study of shared clonotypes between healthy human individuals. Produced via immunoSEQ multiplex PCR; TCRdb's table is partial and in-frame only. Of around 1.4 million clones in the sample, about 98.5% were seen once. The specimen sequenced was naive CD4+ T cells sorted from blood. The subset was: CD45RA+ positively selected. These receptors originate from a young man in good health.

This sequence joins TRBV5-1 and TRBJ1-1, with a weak D call TRBD1 (6 bases). Trimming left V 1 base short and J 0 bases short, with 16 bases between. Per germline, CDR1 SGHRS and CDR2 YFSETQ. The CDR3 sequence is 17 residues long. This CDR3 is CASSLRSRDIMNTEAFF. The CDR3 coding sequence is TGCGCCAGCAGCTTGAGGAGTCGGGACATTATGAACACTGAAGCTTTCTTT.

This chain connects TRBV18 to TRBJ2-7; D call uncertain. In germline, CDR1 is KGHSH, CDR2 LQKENI. CDR3 length equals 14 residues. V lost 2 bases and J lost 1, with 9 bases in between. The CDR3 sequence: CASSPNSISYEQYF. The DNA for the CDR3 is TGTGCCAGCTCACCAAATTCGATATCCTACGAGCAGTACTTC.

CDR3 in DNA: TGCGCCAGCAGCTTGTTGGACAGGGGAGGCTACACCTTC. It is translated as CASSLLDRGGYTF. The J gene is TRBJ1-2, the V gene TRBV5-1; 9 bases are a match to TRBD1. V lost 1 base and J lost 8; bases outside the gene matches: 3. This CDR3 has 13 amino acids. The V gene's germline CDR1 is SGHRS and CDR2 YFSETQ.

The chain employs TRBV5-6 and TRBJ2-7, with TRBD2 identical over 8 bases. V shed 2 bases and J 3 bases; nucleotides not matched to a gene: 4. The CDR3 runs to 14 residues. The germline V gene encodes CDR1 SGHDT and CDR2 YYEEEE. In nucleotides, the CDR3 is TGTGCCAGCAGCTTTACTAGCGGATACTACGAGCAGTACTTC. Its translation is CASSFTSGYYEQYF. Together with reference TRBV5-6 and TRBJ2-7, the CDR3 gives the full variable domain: DAGVTQSPTHLIKTRGQQVTLRCSPKSGHDTVSWYQQALGQGPQFIFQYYEEEERQRGNFPDRFSGHQFPNYSSELNVNALLLGDSALYLCASSFTSGYYEQYFGPGTRLTVT.

This chain joins TRBV4-1 and TRBJ2-3; a weak D match, TRBD1 (6 bases). This CDR3 region has 15 residues. Germline lookup yields CDR1 MGHRA and CDR2 YSYEKL. Trimming removed 2 bases from V and 2 bases from J, with 11 bases in between. The DNA for the CDR3 is TGCGCCAGCAGCCAACAGGGGCAGGTCACAGATACGCAGTATTTT. Amino acid sequence: CASSQQGQVTDTQYF.

The CDR3 protein is CASSDSGTGQNTEAFF. The CDR3 coding sequence is TGTGCCAGCAGTGACTCCGGGACAGGGCAGAACACTGAAGCTTTCTTT. This chain uses TRBV25-1 with TRBJ1-1; 9 nucleotides match TRBD1. The CDR3 consists of 16 residues. The ends lost 3 bases at V and 1 base at J; junction bases unmatched: 6. Germline CDR1 and CDR2: MGHDK and SYGVNS.

This rearrangement joins TRBV7-6 to TRBJ1-4; a possible D gene is TRBD1 (5 bases). With 3 bases removed from V and 8 bases from J, the gap between germline ends came to 19 bases. Germline values: CDR1 SGHVS, CDR2 FNYEAQ. The CDR3 length is 16 residues. CDR3 DNA sequence: TGTGCCAGCAGCTTGACAGTTTCCCAACTCCCCGAAAAACTGTTTTTT. Its translation is CASSLTVSQLPEKLFF.

CDR3 nucleotides: TGTGCCAGCAGCCACGCCGGCGATCAGCCCCAGCATTTT. Encoded protein: CASSHAGDQPQHF. V gene TRBV6-1 combines with J gene TRBJ1-5, with no clear D. The CDR3 contains 13 residues. In germline, CDR1 is MNHNS, CDR2 SASEGT. With 6 bases removed from V and 5 bases from J, the gap between germline ends came to 11 bases.

The V call is TRBV27, the J call TRBJ1-1, with unresolved D. The CDR3 sequence is 17 residues long. The germline V gene has CDR1 MNHEY and CDR2 SMNVEV (reference sequence). The V end was cut by 5 bases, the J end by 4 bases, with 23 bases between. In nucleotides, the CDR3 is TGTGCCAGCAGTCCTTTCTTGAGCCGGGTAATAAGCACTGAAGCTTTCTTT. Its translation: CASSPFLSRVISTEAFF.

J is TRBJ2-1 and V is TRBV5-5; D gene uncertain. V was pared by 2 bases and J by 6 bases, with 15 bases between. Germline CDR1 and CDR2: SGHKS and YYEKEE (reference sequence). The CDR3 extends over 15 amino acids. CDR3 loop: CASSFTSVQGNEQFF. DNA for the CDR3: TGTGCCAGCAGCTTTACGAGCGTTCAAGGCAATGAGCAGTTCTTC.

This clone was detected only once. Other DNA sequences in the same sample also yield this CDR3. This chain links TRBV6-1 with TRBJ2-5; D not certain. Trimming left V 9 bases short and J 0 bases short, with 8 bases between. This CDR3 has 12 amino acids. In germline, CDR1 is MNHNS, CDR2 SASEGT. CDR3 in amino acids: CASSRYQETQYF. CDR3 nucleotide sequence: TGTGCCAGTAGCAGGTACCAAGAGACCCAGTACTTC.

The genes are TRBV14 and TRBJ2-7; 9 nucleotides line up with TRBD2. V shed 6 bases, J shed 7 bases, and the junction held 7 bases outside the gene matches. Germline lookup yields CDR1 SGHDN and CDR2 FVKESK. CDR3 length equals 13 residues. CDR3 nucleotide sequence: TGTGCCAGCAGAAGGGGACTAGCTGGTGAGCAGTACTTC. It yields the protein CASRRGLAGEQYF.

V is TRBV5-1 and J is TRBJ1-1; D remains ambiguous. V dropped 8 bases and J dropped 2 bases, with 10 bases sitting between them. CDR1 is SGHRS, CDR2 YFSETQ, per germline. CDR3 length: 12 residues. Written as DNA, the CDR3 is TGCGCCAGAGGACGGGATAACACTGAAGCTTTCTTT. Translation gives CARGRDNTEAFF.

The CDR3 loop is CASRQTSSYEQYF. The CDR3 DNA reads TGTGCCAGCAGACAAACGAGCTCCTACGAGCAGTACTTC. The chain is built from TRBV11-2 and TRBJ2-7, with D unresolved. The CDR3 has 13 residues. Trimming removed 6 bases from V and 0 bases from J, with 9 bases in between. In germline, CDR1 is SGHAT, CDR2 FQNNGV.

The V and J genes are TRBV7-2 and TRBJ2-7, with D tentatively TRBD2 (5 bases). The CDR3 runs 15 residues. Trimming pared 1 base from V and 0 bases from J, leaving 10 bases between. Germline CDR1 is SGHTA and CDR2 is FQGNSA. The CDR3 nucleotides are TGTGCCAGCAGCTTAGGAGCGGTTAGCTCCTACGAGCAGTACTTC. Translating it yields CASSLGAVSSYEQYF.

This clone has just one count. This chain links TRBV27 with TRBJ2-2; D remains unclear. The germline V gene encodes CDR1 MNHEY and CDR2 SMNVEV (reference sequence). This CDR3 has 17 amino acids. The V and J ends lost 3 bases and 4 bases respectively, with 18 bases between them. The CDR3: CASSFFSVLGVTGELFF. The CDR3 DNA is TGTGCCAGCAGTTTCTTTTCGGTCCTAGGCGTCACCGGGGAGCTGTTTTTT.

The chain couples TRBV5-4 to TRBJ2-1, with TRBD2 matching over 11 bases. The CDR3 is made up of 16 amino acids. Germline V gene data show CDR1 as SGHNT and CDR2 as YYREEE (reference sequence). With V trimmed by 4 bases and J by 9 bases, 12 bases remained unmatched. The CDR3 loop is CASSILSGRALGEQFF. The CDR3 DNA reads as TGTGCCAGCAGCATTCTTAGCGGGAGGGCCCTCGGTGAGCAGTTCTTC.

V gene TRBV6-1 combines with J gene TRBJ2-5, with 7 nucleotides matching TRBD2. Germline CDR1 is MNHNS and CDR2 is SASEGT. The CDR3 loop spans 14 amino acids. V lost 7 bases to trimming and J lost 7 bases; unmatched junction nucleotides: 12. CDR3 sequence: CASTPPGLSWTQYF. CDR3 nucleotide sequence: TGTGCCAGCACTCCTCCGGGACTAAGTTGGACCCAGTACTTC.

The chain's CDR3 is CASSPGSINEQFF. The DNA of the CDR3 is TGTGCCAGCTCACCGGGATCTATCAATGAGCAGTTCTTC. The gene calls are TRBV18 and TRBJ2-1; D remains unclear. Germline loops: CDR1 KGHSH, CDR2 LQKENI. The CDR3 totals 13 residues. V lost 3 bases and J lost 6, with 9 bases in between.

The V call is TRBV7-3, the J call TRBJ2-6; TRBD1 matches at 8 bases. In germline, CDR1 is SGHTA, CDR2 FQGTGA. The CDR3 has 18 residues. V trimming: 8 bases; J trimming: 0 bases; junction bases outside the gene matches: 12. The DNA for the CDR3 is TGTGCCAGCTCCTCCCGAGGGGACAGGTCCTCTGGGGCCAACGTCCTGACTTTC. Translated: CASSSRGDRSSGANVLTF.

This clone was seen just once. The gene calls are TRBV11-3 and TRBJ2-1; the D is unclear. Germline V lookup: CDR1 SGHNT, CDR2 YENEEA. The CDR3 is made up of 13 amino acids. V lost 3 bases, J lost 6 bases, and 9 bases lay in between. The CDR3 loop is CASSFSLLNEQFF. For the CDR3, the DNA is TGTGCCAGCAGCTTTTCACTACTCAATGAGCAGTTCTTC.